One TCR beta chain is described in this entry. Its antigen remains unknown. Only in-frame clones appear in the TCRdb table, and some are missing; sequencing was by immunoSEQ multiplex PCR. The data show approximately 80,000 clones, 70% to 90% seen once. The data derive from a study of T cell responses to AZD1222 COVID-19 vaccine. Study-wide results and caveats: Clonal diversity was possibly underestimated; the donors were predominantly white British and more often female. Receipt of two AZD1222 doses was followed by a rise in Spike-specific TCR breadth and depth. After the peak T cell response, and only then, were repertoires sampled.

Per germline, CDR1 SGHNT and CDR2 YYREEE (reference sequence). The CDR3 extends over 16 amino acids. The V end was cut by 5 bases, the J end by 3 bases, with 18 bases between. This clonotype was sampled from an adult who received the AZD1222 COVID-19 vaccine. The J gene is TRBJ2-4, the V gene TRBV5-4, with a possible D match to TRBD2 (5 bases). The sequencing used peripheral blood, collected 28 days after the second AZD1222 dose. The DNA of the CDR3 is TGTGCCAGCAGTTCTAGCTTATTAGGGAGCAAAAACATTCAGTACTTC. The encoded protein is CASSSSLLGSKNIQYF. The whole variable domain, filled in from reference TRBV5-4 and TRBJ2-4, reads ETGVTQSPTHLIKTRGQQVTLRCSSQSGHNTVSWYQQALGQGPQFIFQYYREEENGRGNFPPRFSGLQFPNYSSELNVNALELDDSALYLCASSSSLLGSKNIQYFGAGTRLSVL.